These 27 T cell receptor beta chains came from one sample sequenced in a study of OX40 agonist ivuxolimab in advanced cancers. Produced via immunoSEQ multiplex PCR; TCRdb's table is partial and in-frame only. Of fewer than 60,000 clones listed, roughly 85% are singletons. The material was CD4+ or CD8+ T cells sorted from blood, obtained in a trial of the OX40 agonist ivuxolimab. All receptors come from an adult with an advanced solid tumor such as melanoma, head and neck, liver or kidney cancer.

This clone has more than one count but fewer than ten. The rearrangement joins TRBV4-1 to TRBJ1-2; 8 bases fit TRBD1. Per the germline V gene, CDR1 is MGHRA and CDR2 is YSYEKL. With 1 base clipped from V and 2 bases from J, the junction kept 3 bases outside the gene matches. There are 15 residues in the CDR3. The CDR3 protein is CASSQGHRGNYGYTF. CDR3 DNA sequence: TGCGCCAGCAGCCAAGGTCACAGGGGGAACTATGGCTACACCTTC.

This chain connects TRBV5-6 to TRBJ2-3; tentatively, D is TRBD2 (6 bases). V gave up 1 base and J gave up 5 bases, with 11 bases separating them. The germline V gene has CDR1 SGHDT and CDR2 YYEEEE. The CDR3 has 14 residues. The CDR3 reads CASSLTGVGDTQYF. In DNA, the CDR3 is TGTGCCAGCAGCTTGACGGGAGTCGGAGATACGCAGTATTTT.

The CDR3 region is CASSLGFYNSPLHF. As DNA, the CDR3 is TGTGCCAGCAGTTTAGGGTTTTATAATTCACCCCTCCACTTT. V gene TRBV28 combines with J gene TRBJ1-6; D gene unclear. This CDR3 region has 14 residues. V was cut by 2 bases and J by 4 bases, with 6 bases left in between. The germline V gene encodes CDR1 MDHEN and CDR2 SYDVKM.

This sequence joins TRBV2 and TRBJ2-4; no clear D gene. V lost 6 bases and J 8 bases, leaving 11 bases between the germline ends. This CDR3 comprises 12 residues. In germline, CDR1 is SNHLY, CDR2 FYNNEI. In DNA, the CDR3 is TGTGCCAGCAGGGCTAGTATAGACATTCAGTACTTC. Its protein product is CASRASIDIQYF.

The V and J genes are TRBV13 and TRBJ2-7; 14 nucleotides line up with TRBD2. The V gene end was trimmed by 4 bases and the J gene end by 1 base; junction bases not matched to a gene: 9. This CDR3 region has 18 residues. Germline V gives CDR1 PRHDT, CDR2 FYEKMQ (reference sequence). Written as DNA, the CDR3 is TGTGCCAGCAGCTACAGACTAGCGGGGGGGCCAGGGTCCTACGAGCAGTACTTC. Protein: CASSYRLAGGPGSYEQYF.

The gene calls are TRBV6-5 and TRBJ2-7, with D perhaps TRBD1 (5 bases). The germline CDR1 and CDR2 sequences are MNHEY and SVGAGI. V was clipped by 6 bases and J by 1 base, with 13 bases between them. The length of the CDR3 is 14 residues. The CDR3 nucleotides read TGTGCCAGCAGACCCTGGCAGGGATCCTACGAGCAGTACGTC. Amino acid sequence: CASRPWQGSYEQYV.

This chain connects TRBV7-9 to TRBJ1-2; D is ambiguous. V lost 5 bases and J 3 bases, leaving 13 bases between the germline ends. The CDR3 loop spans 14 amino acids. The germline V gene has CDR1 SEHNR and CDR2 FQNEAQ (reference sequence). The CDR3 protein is CASSPTTGYYGYTF. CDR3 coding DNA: TGTGCCAGCAGCCCGACGACGGGCTACTATGGCTACACCTTC.

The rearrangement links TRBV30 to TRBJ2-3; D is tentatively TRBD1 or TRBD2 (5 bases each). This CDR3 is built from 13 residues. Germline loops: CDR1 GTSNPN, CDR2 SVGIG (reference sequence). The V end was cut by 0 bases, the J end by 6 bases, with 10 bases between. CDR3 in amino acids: CAWSVPREDTQYF. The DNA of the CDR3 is TGTGCCTGGAGTGTACCCAGGGAGGATACGCAGTATTTT. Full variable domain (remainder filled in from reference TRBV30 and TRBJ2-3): SQTIHQWPATLVQPVGSPLSLECTVEGTSNPNLYWYRQAAGRGLQLLFYSVGIGQISSEVPQNLSASRPQDRQFILSSKKLLLSDSGFYLCAWSVPREDTQYFGPGTRLTVL.

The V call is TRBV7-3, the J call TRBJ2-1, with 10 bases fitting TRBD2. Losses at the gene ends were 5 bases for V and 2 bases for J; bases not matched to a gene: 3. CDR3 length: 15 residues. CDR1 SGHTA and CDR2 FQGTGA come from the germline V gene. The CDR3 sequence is CASSPGLAAYNEQFF. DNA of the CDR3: TGTGCCAGCAGCCCCGGACTAGCGGCCTACAATGAGCAGTTCTTC.

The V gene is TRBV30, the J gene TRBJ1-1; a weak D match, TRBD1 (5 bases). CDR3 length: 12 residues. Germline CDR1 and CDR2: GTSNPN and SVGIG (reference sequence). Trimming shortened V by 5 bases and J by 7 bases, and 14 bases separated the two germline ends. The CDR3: CAWFLGGVEAFF. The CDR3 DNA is TGTGCCTGGTTTCTGGGGGGTGTTGAAGCTTTCTTT.

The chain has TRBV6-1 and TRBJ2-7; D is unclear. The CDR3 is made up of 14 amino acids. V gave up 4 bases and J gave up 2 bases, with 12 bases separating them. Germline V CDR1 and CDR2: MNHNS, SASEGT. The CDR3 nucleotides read TGTGCCAGCAGTGGGCACTTAAAAACCTACGAGCAGTACGTC. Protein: CASSGHLKTYEQYV.

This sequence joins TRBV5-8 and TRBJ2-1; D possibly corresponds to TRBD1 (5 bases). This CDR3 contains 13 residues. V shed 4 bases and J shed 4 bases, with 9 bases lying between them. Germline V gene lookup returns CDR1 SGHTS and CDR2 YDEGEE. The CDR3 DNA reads TGTGCCAGCAGCACAAGACAGTACAATGAGCAGTTCTTC. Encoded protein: CASSTRQYNEQFF.

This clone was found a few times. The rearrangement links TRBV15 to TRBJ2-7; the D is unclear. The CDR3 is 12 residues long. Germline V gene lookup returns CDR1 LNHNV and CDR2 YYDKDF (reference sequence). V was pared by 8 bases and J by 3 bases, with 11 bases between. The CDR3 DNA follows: TGTGCCACCGGCCTAGGCCTCTACGAGCAGTACTTC. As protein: CATGLGLYEQYF.

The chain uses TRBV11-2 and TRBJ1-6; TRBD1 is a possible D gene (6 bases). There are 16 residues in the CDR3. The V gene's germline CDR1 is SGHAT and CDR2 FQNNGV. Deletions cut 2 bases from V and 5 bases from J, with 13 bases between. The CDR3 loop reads CASSLWGRRDNSPLHF. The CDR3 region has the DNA TGTGCCAGCAGCTTATGGGGGCGCCGGGATAATTCACCCCTCCACTTT.

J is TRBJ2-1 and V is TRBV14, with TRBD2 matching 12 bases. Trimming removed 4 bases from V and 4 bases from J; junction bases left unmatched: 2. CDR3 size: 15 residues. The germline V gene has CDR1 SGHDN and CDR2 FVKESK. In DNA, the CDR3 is TGTGCCAGCAGCCCGGGACTAGCGGGTTACAATGAGCAGTTCTTC. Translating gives CASSPGLAGYNEQFF.

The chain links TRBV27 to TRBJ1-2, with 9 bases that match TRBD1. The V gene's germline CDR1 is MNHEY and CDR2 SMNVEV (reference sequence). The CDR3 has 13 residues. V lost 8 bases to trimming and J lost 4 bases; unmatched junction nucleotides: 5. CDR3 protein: CASSPDRGYGYTF. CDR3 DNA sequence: TGTGCCAGCTCTCCGGACAGGGGCTATGGCTACACCTTC.

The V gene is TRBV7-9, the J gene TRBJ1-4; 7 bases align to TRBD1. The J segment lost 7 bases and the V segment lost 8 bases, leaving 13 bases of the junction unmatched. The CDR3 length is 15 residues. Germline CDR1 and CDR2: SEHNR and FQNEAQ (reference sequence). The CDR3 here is CASSPVGGGGEKLFF. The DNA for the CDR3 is TGTGCCAGCTCCCCGGTAGGGGGCGGTGGTGAAAAACTGTTTTTT.

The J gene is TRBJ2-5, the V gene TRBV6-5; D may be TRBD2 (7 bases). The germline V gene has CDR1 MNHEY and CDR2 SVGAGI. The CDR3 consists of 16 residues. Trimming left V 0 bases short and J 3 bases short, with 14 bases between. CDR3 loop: CASSYSMGGGKETQYF. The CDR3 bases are TGTGCCAGCAGTTACTCGATGGGGGGGGGCAAAGAGACCCAGTACTTC.

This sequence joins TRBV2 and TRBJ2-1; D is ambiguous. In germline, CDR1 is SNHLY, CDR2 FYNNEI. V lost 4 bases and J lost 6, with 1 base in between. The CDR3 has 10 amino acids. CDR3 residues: CASSGNEQFF. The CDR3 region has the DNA TGTGCCAGCAGTGGCAATGAGCAGTTCTTC.

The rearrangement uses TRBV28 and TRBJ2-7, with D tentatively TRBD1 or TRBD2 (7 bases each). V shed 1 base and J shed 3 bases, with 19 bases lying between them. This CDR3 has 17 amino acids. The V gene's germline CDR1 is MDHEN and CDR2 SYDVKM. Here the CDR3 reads CASSLSGRGGTFYEQYF. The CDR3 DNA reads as TGTGCCAGCAGTTTATCAGGCAGGGGGGGTACTTTCTACGAGCAGTACTTC.

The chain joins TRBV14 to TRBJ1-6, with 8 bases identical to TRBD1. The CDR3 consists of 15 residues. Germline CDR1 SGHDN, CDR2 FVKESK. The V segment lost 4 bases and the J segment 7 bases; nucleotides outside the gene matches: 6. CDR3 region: CASSPLTGVNSPLHF. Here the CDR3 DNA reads TGTGCCAGCAGCCCACTGACAGGGGTGAATTCACCCCTCCACTTT. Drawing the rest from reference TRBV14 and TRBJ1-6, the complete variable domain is EAGVTQFPSHSVIEKGQTVTLRCDPISGHDNLYWYRRVMGKEIKFLLHFVKESKQDESGMPNNRFLAERTGGTYSTLKVQPAELEDSGVYFCASSPLTGVNSPLHFGNGTRLTVT.

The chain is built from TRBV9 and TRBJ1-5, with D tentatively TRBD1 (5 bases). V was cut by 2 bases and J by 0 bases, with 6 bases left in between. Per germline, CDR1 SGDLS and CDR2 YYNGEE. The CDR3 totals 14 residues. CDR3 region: CASSVGTSNQPQHF. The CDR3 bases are TGTGCCAGCAGCGTGGGGACTAGCAATCAGCCCCAGCATTTT.

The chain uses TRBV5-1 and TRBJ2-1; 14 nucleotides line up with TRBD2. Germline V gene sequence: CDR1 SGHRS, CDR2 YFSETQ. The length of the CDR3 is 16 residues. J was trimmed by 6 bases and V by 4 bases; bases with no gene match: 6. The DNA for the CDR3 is TGCGCCAGCAGCGCCCCGACTAGCGGGGGGGCCAATGAGCAGTTCTTC. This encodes CASSAPTSGGANEQFF. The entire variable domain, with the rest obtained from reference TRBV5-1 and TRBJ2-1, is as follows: KAGVTQTPRYLIKTRGQQVTLSCSPISGHRSVSWYQQTPGQGLQFLFEYFSETQRNKGNFPGRFSGRQFSNSRSEMNVSTLELGDSALYLCASSAPTSGGANEQFFGPGTRLTVL.

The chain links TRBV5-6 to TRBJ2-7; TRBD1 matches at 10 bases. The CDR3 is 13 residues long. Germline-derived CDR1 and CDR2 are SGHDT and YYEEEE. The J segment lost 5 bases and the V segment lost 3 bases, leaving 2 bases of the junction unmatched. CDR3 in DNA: TGTGCCAGCAGCTCGACAGGGGGCGACGAGCAGTACGTC. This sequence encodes CASSSTGGDEQYV.

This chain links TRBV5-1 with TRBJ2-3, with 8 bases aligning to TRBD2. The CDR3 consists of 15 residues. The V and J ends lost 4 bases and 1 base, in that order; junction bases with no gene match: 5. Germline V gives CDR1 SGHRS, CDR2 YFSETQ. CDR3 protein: CASSPGGVGTDTQYF. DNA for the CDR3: TGCGCCAGCAGCCCGGGGGGGGTTGGCACAGATACGCAGTATTTT.

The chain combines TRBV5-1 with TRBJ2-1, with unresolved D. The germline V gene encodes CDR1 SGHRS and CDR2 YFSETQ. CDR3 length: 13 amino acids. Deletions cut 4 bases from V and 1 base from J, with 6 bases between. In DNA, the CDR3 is TGCGCCAGCAGCGAGTCGTCCTACAATGAGCAGTTCTTC. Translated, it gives CASSESSYNEQFF.

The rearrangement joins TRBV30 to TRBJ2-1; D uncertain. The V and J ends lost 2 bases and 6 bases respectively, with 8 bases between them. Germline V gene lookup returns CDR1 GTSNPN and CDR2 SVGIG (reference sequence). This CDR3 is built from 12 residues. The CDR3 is CAWSLQPNEQFF. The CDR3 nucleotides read TGTGCCTGGAGTCTGCAGCCCAATGAGCAGTTCTTC.